This TCR beta chain was sequenced in a study of cytomegalovirus exposure and HLA in healthy donors. In the PCR, 60 Vbeta and 13 Jbeta primers were used. The repertoire was sequenced with immunoSEQ multiplex PCR; TCRdb's copy has only in-frame clones and lacks some. The profile shows about 35,000 clones, around three quarters of them singletons. The CDR3 extends over 13 amino acids. Germline loops: CDR1 PRHDT, CDR2 FYEKMQ (reference sequence). Trimming shortened V by 6 bases and J by 7 bases, and 10 bases separated the two germline ends. This sequence was found in a male donor in good health and CMV-seronegative. The sequencing sample was made of PBMCs. The J gene is TRBJ1-6, the V gene TRBV13; no reliable D call. The CDR3 region has the DNA TGTGCCAGCAGTGGGGAGGACAATTCACCCCTCCACTTT. As protein: CASSGEDNSPLHF.